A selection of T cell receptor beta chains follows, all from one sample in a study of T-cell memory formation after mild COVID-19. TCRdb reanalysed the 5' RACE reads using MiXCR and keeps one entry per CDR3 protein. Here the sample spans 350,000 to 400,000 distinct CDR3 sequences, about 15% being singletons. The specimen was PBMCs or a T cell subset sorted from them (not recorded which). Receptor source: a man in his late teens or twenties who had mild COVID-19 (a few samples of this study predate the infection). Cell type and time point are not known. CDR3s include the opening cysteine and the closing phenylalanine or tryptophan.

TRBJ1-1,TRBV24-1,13,CATSDTREGEAFF
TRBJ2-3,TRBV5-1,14,CASSLLLGTDTQYF
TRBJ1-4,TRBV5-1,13,CASRGGDNEKLFF
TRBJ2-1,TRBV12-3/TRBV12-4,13,CASSPRLVNEQFF
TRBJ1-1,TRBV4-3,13,CASCARGGTEAFF
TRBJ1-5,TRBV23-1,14,CASSQSLQGKPQHF
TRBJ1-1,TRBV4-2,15,CASSQVAGMNTEAFF
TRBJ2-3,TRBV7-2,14,CASSPTRWTDTQYF
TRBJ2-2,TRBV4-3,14,CASTDSGGARELFF
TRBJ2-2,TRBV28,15,CASRSLRGSTGELFF